These 5 T cell receptor beta chains were all obtained from the same sample, sequenced in a study of post-analysis software for immune sequencing data. The study's findings and limits: Elevated frequency relative to controls characterized four or five TRBV segments in patients, TRBV5-6, TRBV5-1 and TRBV20-1 among them.

Prepared libraries of TCR beta cDNA carried unique molecular identifiers. TCRdb ran MiXCR on the PCR reads and lists one entry per CDR3 protein. The table shows 600,000 to 700,000 distinct CDR3 sequences, with about 60% occurring only once. Their specific antigens are unknown. The sequenced sample consisted of blood. Receptors were obtained from a girl aged 2 to 10 with multiple sclerosis.

V gene TRBV20-1 combines with J gene TRBJ2-5; D might be TRBD1 (6 bases). The tail of the sequence fits TRBJ2-7 better, so the J call may be wrong. Germline V CDR1 and CDR2: DFQATT, SNEGSKA (reference sequence). The CDR3 sequence is 14 residues long. The CDR3 region is CSARKGSGEYEQYF. The CDR3 DNA sequence: TGCAGTGCTAGAAAGGGCTCAGGGGAGTACGAGCAGTACTTC.

The rearrangement uses TRBV6-5 and TRBJ1-2, with 8 bases fitting TRBD1. V gave up 2 bases and J gave up 4 bases; unmatched junction bases: 12. The CDR3 totals 17 residues. CDR1 is MNHEY and CDR2 is SVGAGI in the germline V gene. CDR3 sequence: CASSYLENYRGTYGYTF. CDR3 nucleotide sequence: TGTGCCAGCAGTTACCTGGAAAATTACAGGGGGACCTATGGCTACACCTTC.

The gene calls are TRBV7-2 and TRBJ2-7, with a possible D match to TRBD1 (7 bases). This CDR3 spans 14 amino acids. CDR1 and CDR2 from the germline V gene are SGHTA and FQGNSA. V lost 3 bases, J lost 3 bases, and 12 bases lay in between. This CDR3 is CASSFSGGFYEQYF. DNA of the CDR3: TGTGCCAGCAGCTTTTCAGGGGGGTTCTACGAGCAGTACTTC.

This clonotype occurred a few times. The chain combines TRBV11-2 with TRBJ2-3; D tentatively fits TRBD1 or TRBD2 (5 bases each). This CDR3 has 15 residues. Germline CDR1 and CDR2: SGHAT and FQNNGV. Between the trimmed V and J ends, which lost 1 base and 5 bases, there was a span of 13 bases. The CDR3 nucleotides read TGTGCCAGCAGCTTAGGGGGACGGCGCGGAGATACGCAGTATTTT. Its translation: CASSLGGRRGDTQYF.

This clonotype came up a few times. The gene calls are TRBV5-1 and TRBJ2-3; D unclear. Germline CDR1 and CDR2: SGHRS and YFSETQ. The CDR3 runs to 14 residues. V shed 0 bases and J shed 4 bases, with 9 bases lying between them. CDR3: CASSLANWPDTQYF. The DNA for the CDR3 is TGCGCCAGCAGCTTGGCCAATTGGCCAGATACGCAGTATTTT.